The next 27 T cell receptor beta chains were all read from a single sample in a study of T cell repertoires in cytomegalovirus infection. No antigen is known for these receptors. TCRdb recomputed calls from the reads with MiXCR, one row per CDR3 protein. The table includes 900,000 to 950,000 distinct CDR3 sequences, roughly 30% detected once. The sample was cultured CD8+ T cells from PBMCs, taken from culture after CMV antigen stimulation. The source of these receptors is a human donor in good health (CMV status not recorded). Some clones in this sample may be carry-over from other donors' samples.

CDR3 bases: TGTGCCTGCGGTAACGGCTACACCTTC. It codes for CACGNGYTF. This sequence joins TRBV6-6 and TRBJ1-2, with D unresolved. The CDR3 is made up of 9 amino acids. V was clipped by 11 bases and J by 8 bases, with 9 bases between them. The germline V gene has CDR1 MNHNY and CDR2 SVGAGI (reference sequence).

A few counts support this clonotype. This chain links TRBV6-2 or TRBV6-3 with TRBJ2-1; D unresolved. Germline CDR1 and CDR2: MNHEY and SVGEGT. The CDR3 length is 13 residues. Trimming stripped 2 bases from V and 8 bases from J, with 10 bases between. CDR3 residues: CASSYLIWDEQFF. In DNA form, the CDR3 reads TGTGCCAGCAGTTACCTCATCTGGGATGAGCAGTTCTTC.

The gene calls are TRBV10-3 and TRBJ1-2; D is unresolved. The V gene lost 6 bases and the J gene lost 4 bases, with 9 bases spanning the gap. The CDR3 runs to 12 residues. CDR1 ENHRY and CDR2 SYGVKD come from the germline V gene. CDR3 sequence reads: CAIRLRTYGYTF. Here the CDR3 DNA reads TGTGCCATCAGGCTTCGGACCTATGGCTACACCTTC.

This sequence joins TRBV7-2 and TRBJ1-1; 8 bases match TRBD1. Germline V gene sequence: CDR1 SGHTA, CDR2 FQGNSA. Losses at the gene ends were 5 bases for V and 1 base for J; bases not matched to a gene: 9. The CDR3 is 16 residues long. Here the CDR3 DNA reads TGTGCCAGCAGCCTTTTTTCCGGGACAGGGAACACTGAAGCTTTCTTT. This codes for CASSLFSGTGNTEAFF.

The chain combines TRBV4-1 with TRBJ2-5; D might be TRBD1 or TRBD2, each matching 5 bases. The CDR3 length is 15 residues. V shed 3 bases and J shed 2 bases, with 13 bases lying between them. The V gene's germline CDR1 is MGHRA and CDR2 YSYEKL. CDR3 bases: TGCGCCAGCAGCCATAGATTTGGGGGACAAGAGACCCAGTACTTC. It is translated as CASSHRFGGQETQYF.

The table lists this clonotype with many counts. The V and J genes are TRBV25-1 and TRBJ2-2; D might be TRBD1 or TRBD2, each matching 5 bases. With 3 bases removed from V and 6 bases from J, the gap between germline ends came to 5 bases. Germline V gene data show CDR1 as MGHDK and CDR2 as SYGVNS. The CDR3 totals 12 residues. The CDR3 sequence: CASSEGAGELFF. CDR3 in DNA: TGTGCCAGCAGTGAGGGGGCCGGGGAGCTGTTTTTT.

V and J are TRBV11-2 and TRBJ2-1, with no clear D. This CDR3 has 16 amino acids. Germline CDR1 and CDR2: SGHAT and FQNNGV. V gave up 1 base and J gave up 0 bases, with 10 bases separating them. CDR3 bases: TGTGCCAGCAGCTTAGTACGGACCTCCTCCTACAATGAGCAGTTCTTC. This gives the protein CASSLVRTSSYNEQFF.

This clonotype has a handful of counts. This chain connects TRBV6-6 to TRBJ2-2; possibly TRBD2 for D (5 bases). The germline V and J ends were trimmed by 0 bases and 7 bases, with 12 bases remaining between them. The CDR3 length is 15 residues. CDR1 and CDR2 (germline): MNHNY, SVGAGI (reference sequence). In nucleotides, the CDR3 is TGTGCCAGCAGTTACTCGACGGGGTTAAACGGGGAGCTGTTTTTT. Residues: CASSYSTGLNGELFF.

In the case of this clonotype: The conserved closing phenylalanine or tryptophan is absent in this CDR3, likely reflecting a read error. The chain combines TRBV7-2 with TRBJ2-2; D is unresolved. Trimming took off 3 bases at V and 7 bases at J, with 3 bases between the two ends. CDR3 length: 11 residues. Germline CDR1 and CDR2: SGHTA and FQGNSA. For the CDR3, the DNA is TGTGCCAGCAGCTTTGGCGGGGAGCTGTTTCTT. This gives the protein CASSFGGELFL.

This clonotype was seen more than once but under ten times. CDR3 in amino acids: CASSQETASNYGYTF. In nucleotides, the CDR3 is TGTGCCAGCAGCCAAGAGACAGCATCTAACTATGGCTACACCTTC. The chain recombines TRBV3-1 with TRBJ1-2; D possibly corresponds to TRBD1 (5 bases). Germline CDR1 LGHDT, CDR2 YNNKEL (reference sequence). The V end was cut by 0 bases, the J end by 0 bases, with 8 bases between. The CDR3 is 15 residues long.

J is TRBJ2-2 and V is TRBV4-2; no clear D. V was cut by 1 base and J by 9 bases, with 12 bases left in between. The germline V gene encodes CDR1 LGHNA and CDR2 YNFKEQ. This CDR3 has 14 residues. CDR3 loop: CASSQGLGSRELFF. As DNA, the CDR3 is TGTGCCAGCAGCCAAGGTTTGGGTAGTAGGGAGCTGTTTTTT.

This clonotype was counted only a few times. The chain carries TRBV15 and TRBJ2-6; 9 nucleotides align to TRBD1. The V and J ends lost 4 bases and 0 bases, in that order; junction bases with no gene match: 10. CDR3 length: 19 amino acids. CDR1 is LNHNV and CDR2 is YYDKDF in the germline V gene (reference sequence). CDR3 residues: CATSNGVGTGHSGANVLTF. CDR3 sequence (DNA): TGTGCCACCAGCAATGGCGTAGGGACAGGGCACTCTGGGGCCAACGTCCTGACTTTC.

This clonotype was seen ten or more times. The chain carries TRBV7-6 and TRBJ2-1; TRBD2 matches at 13 bases. This CDR3 contains 19 residues. Germline V gives CDR1 SGHVS, CDR2 FNYEAQ. J lost 8 bases, V lost 5 bases, and 18 bases had no gene match. This CDR3 is CASSPLSVTSGGAWDEQFF. The CDR3 region has the DNA TGTGCCAGCAGCCCCCTGTCGGTAACTAGCGGGGGGGCCTGGGATGAGCAGTTCTTC.

There are many counts of this clonotype. This sequence joins TRBV6-1 and TRBJ2-3, with D perhaps given as TRBD1 or TRBD2 (7 bases each). Trimming removed 2 bases at V and 6 bases at J, with 18 bases between. This CDR3 spans 16 amino acids. The germline CDR1 and CDR2 sequences are MNHNS and SASEGT. The CDR3 region is CASSEPGRGRHDTQYF. CDR3 DNA: TGTGCCAGCAGTGAACCTGGGAGGGGGCGGCATGATACGCAGTATTTT.

This clonotype occurred a few times. The gene calls are TRBV6-2 or TRBV6-3 and TRBJ1-2; D might be TRBD1 (5 bases). Germline CDR1 and CDR2: MNHEY and SVGEGT. Deletions cut 4 bases from V and 4 bases from J, with 13 bases between. This CDR3 is built from 14 residues. The CDR3 reads CASSWVDKTYGYTF. CDR3 in DNA: TGTGCCAGCAGTTGGGTGGACAAGACCTATGGCTACACCTTC.

This clonotype occurred a few times. The chain carries TRBV19 and TRBJ1-5; D is unclear. Germline CDR1 and CDR2: LNHDA and SQIVND (reference sequence). Between the trimmed V and J ends, which lost 7 bases and 1 base, there was a span of 11 bases. CDR3 length: 14 amino acids. The CDR3 region has the DNA TGTGCCAGTAATAGGAGGGCCAGCAATCAGCCCCAGCATTTT. As protein: CASNRRASNQPQHF.

In its sample, this clonotype was seen a few times. The chain carries TRBV19 and TRBJ2-2; D ambiguous. Trimming took 2 bases from V and 1 from J, leaving 5 bases between them. The V gene's germline CDR1 is LNHDA and CDR2 SQIVND (reference sequence). The CDR3 length is 14 residues. This CDR3 is CASSIMGNTGELFF. CDR3 bases: TGTGCCAGTAGTATAATGGGGAACACCGGGGAGCTGTTTTTT.

The chain is built from TRBV7-2 and TRBJ2-5, with D possibly matching TRBD1 (6 bases). This CDR3 region has 15 residues. The V gene's germline CDR1 is SGHTA and CDR2 FQGNSA. Deletions cut 0 bases from V and 5 bases from J, with 13 bases between. The DNA for the CDR3 is TGTGCCAGCAGCTTAGCGCAGGGGAATTGGGAGACCCAGTACTTC. As protein: CASSLAQGNWETQYF.

This clonotype was seen more than once but under ten times. The chain is built from TRBV19 and TRBJ1-5; D unresolved. The CDR3 runs 15 residues. V was trimmed by 3 bases and J by 0 bases, leaving 9 bases between them. Germline CDR1 reads LNHDA; CDR2 reads SQIVND (reference sequence). CDR3: CASSIFRFSNQPQHF. In nucleotides, the CDR3 is TGTGCCAGTAGTATCTTCAGATTTAGCAATCAGCCCCAGCATTTT.

This chain joins TRBV7-9 and TRBJ1-6; TRBD1 aligns across 10 bases. The CDR3 length is 16 residues. V lost 0 bases, J lost 9 bases, and 5 bases stayed unmatched. Germline CDR1 SEHNR, CDR2 FQNEAQ (reference sequence). The CDR3 loop reads CASSLAGRDRGSPLHF. As DNA, the CDR3 is TGTGCCAGCAGCTTAGCAGGCCGGGACAGGGGTTCACCCCTCCACTTT.

The V call is TRBV6-5, the J call TRBJ1-1; a weak D match, TRBD1 (5 bases). The CDR3 runs 13 residues. Germline CDR1 reads MNHEY; CDR2 reads SVGAGI. The V gene lost 5 bases and the J gene lost 6 bases, with 13 bases spanning the gap. CDR3: CASSEAKGAEAFF. The CDR3 DNA sequence: TGTGCCAGCAGTGAAGCTAAAGGGGCTGAAGCTTTCTTT.

The table lists this clonotype with many counts. V is TRBV7-6 and J is TRBJ2-2, with 11 bases lining up with TRBD1. CDR3 length equals 15 residues. The germline CDR1 and CDR2 sequences are SGHVS and FNYEAQ. The ends lost 3 bases at V and 7 bases at J; junction bases unmatched: 4. CDR3 DNA: TGTGCCAGCAGCTTCCGGGGACAGGGGGACGGGGAGCTGTTTTTT. Residues: CASSFRGQGDGELFF. The complete variable domain, with remaining parts taken from reference TRBV7-6 and TRBJ2-2, reads GAGVSQSPRYKVTKRGQDVALRCDPISGHVSLYWYRQALGQGPEFLTYFNYEAQQDKSGLPNDRFSAERPEGSISTLTIQRTEQRDSAMYRCASSFRGQGDGELFFGEGSRLTVL.

This clonotype has more than one count but fewer than ten. The rearrangement uses TRBV6-2 or TRBV6-3 and TRBJ2-7; no definite D call. CDR3 size: 20 residues. Trimming took off 0 bases at V and 9 bases at J, with 33 bases between the two ends. Germline assignment: CDR1 MNHEY and CDR2 SVGEGT. The CDR3 loop reads CASSYSDTEISTGMERGQYV. The CDR3 DNA is TGTGCCAGCAGTTACTCTGACACAGAAATATCGACCGGAATGGAGCGAGGGCAGTACGTC.

This clonotype was detected ten times or more. CDR3 sequence (DNA): TGTGCCAGCAGCGATGGAACCGGGGCTTACAATGAGCAGTTCTTC. The encoded protein is CASSDGTGAYNEQFF. This rearrangement joins TRBV7-3 to TRBJ2-1; D is perhaps TRBD1 or TRBD2 (5 bases each). Germline V lookup: CDR1 SGHTA, CDR2 FQGTGA. The CDR3 consists of 15 residues. The V end lost 5 bases, the J end lost 4 bases, and 15 bases lay between the germline ends.

This clonotype was counted at least ten times. The chain is built from TRBV7-2 and TRBJ2-7, with 7 bases fitting TRBD1. CDR1 SGHTA and CDR2 FQGNSA come from the germline V gene. J was trimmed by 3 bases and V by 2 bases; bases with no gene match: 7. This CDR3 comprises 15 residues. Written as DNA, the CDR3 is TGTGCCAGCAGCTTAAGGGGGCAGCGGCTCTACGAGCAGTACTTC. This codes for CASSLRGQRLYEQYF.

This chain uses TRBV27 with TRBJ2-4; unclear D gene. V lost 8 bases, J lost 10 bases, and 15 bases lay in between. This CDR3 has 12 amino acids. CDR1 and CDR2 (germline): MNHEY, SMNVEV (reference sequence). As DNA, the CDR3 is TGTGCCAGCTACTCAAACAGAGATATTCAGTACTTC. Encoded protein: CASYSNRDIQYF.

The CDR3: CASSVGGGENEQFF. DNA for the CDR3: TGTGCCAGCAGCGTAGGCGGGGGGGAGAATGAGCAGTTCTTC. This rearrangement joins TRBV9 to TRBJ2-1, with TRBD2 matching over 9 bases. J gave up 7 bases and V 0 bases, and 2 bases lay outside the gene matches. Per germline, CDR1 SGDLS and CDR2 YYNGEE. This CDR3 has 14 amino acids.